This T cell receptor beta chain was identified during a study of shared clonotypes between healthy human individuals. The wider study: Ranging from 18 to 49 in age, donors were two women and a few men. Study-level findings and limits: Represented diversity, genetic and exposure-history alike, was limited by few donors.

In the case of this clone: Its antigen remains unidentified.

TCRdb keeps only in-frame clones here, not all; method: immunoSEQ multiplex PCR. The profile covers 300,000 to 350,000 clones, with more than 60% appearing a single time and roughly a tenth taken by the ten largest. The CDR3 is made up of 19 amino acids. Trimming took off 1 base at V and 2 bases at J, with 24 bases between the two ends. CDR1 is MGHRA, CDR2 YSYEKL, per germline. Memory CD4+ cells were the fraction left after CD45RA+ naive selection. Source material: memory CD4+ T cells sorted from blood. The sample's subset: CD45RA-negative fraction. This sequence joins TRBV4-1 and TRBJ2-7; D is possibly TRBD2 (5 bases). The clonotype originates from a man younger than 40 in good health. CDR3 nucleotides: TGCGCCAGCAGCCAAGGTATCTTTGGCTTTCGGCGGGCTACCTACGAGCAGTACTTC. This gives the protein CASSQGIFGFRRATYEQYF.